These T cell receptor beta chains were read from a single sample in a study of immune cell composition in non-small cell lung cancer. Repertoires were generated with immunoSEQ multiplex PCR, while TCRdb's copy carries only in-frame clones and drops some. This table has over 7,500 clones, roughly 77% appearing once. Input material: non-adjacent lung tissue. Source of these receptors: a human donor with non-small cell lung cancer. Both conserved end residues are part of each CDR3. Each record gives: J gene, V gene, clone size, D gene, CDR3 protein, CDR3 DNA. The D gene is left open where the match is weak. Expanded clones get a size class; other rows say once, few or many, or leave the size out.

>TRBJ1-4|TRBV7-9|.|.
CAIKGRTNEKLFF
TGTGCCATCAAGGGCCGTACTAATGAAAAACTGTTTTTT
>TRBJ2-7|TRBV7-2|.|.
CASSSQVGGGEQYF
TGTGCCAGCAGCTCCCAAGTCGGGGGTGGCGAGCAGTACTTC
>TRBJ1-5|TRBV28|.|.
CANGQSNQPQHF
TGTGCCAACGGACAGAGCAATCAGCCCCAGCATTTT
>TRBJ2-3|TRBV7-3|.|.
CASSLEGGRDTQYF
TGTGCCAGCAGCTTAGAAGGGGGTCGGGATACGCAGTATTTT
>TRBJ2-1|TRBV11-2|.|.
CASSLDRSSTNEQFF
TGTGCCAGCAGCTTAGATAGGTCTAGCACAAATGAGCAGTTCTTC
>TRBJ1-2|TRBV10-3|.|.
CAISESNRNGYTF
TGTGCCATCAGTGAGTCGAACAGGAATGGCTACACCTTC
>TRBJ2-1|TRBV11-3|.|TRBD2
CASSPGLADYNEQFF
TGTGCCAGCAGCCCAGGACTAGCGGACTACAATGAGCAGTTCTTC
>TRBJ1-5|TRBV23-1|few|.
CASILRTVQNPYQPQHF
TGCGCCAGCATCCTCAGGACAGTTCAGAACCCATATCAGCCCCAGCATTTT
>TRBJ2-3|TRBV9|.|.
CASSVGRGGRDTQYF
TGTGCCAGCAGCGTAGGGAGGGGCGGTCGGGACACGCAGTATTTT
>TRBJ1-1|TRBV5-4|.|.
CASSEGRGNTEAFF
TGTGCCAGCAGCGAAGGTCGGGGAAACACTGAAGCTTTCTTT
>TRBJ2-3|TRBV29-1|.|.
CSVDSTGSDTQYF
TGCAGCGTTGATTCTACGGGGTCAGATACGCAGTATTTT
>TRBJ2-5|TRBV25-1|.|.
CASSEWRETQYF
TGTGCCAGCAGTGAATGGCGGGAGACCCAGTACTTC
>TRBJ2-7|TRBV9|.|TRBD2
CASSIRAGGLNEQYF
TGTGCCAGCAGCATTCGAGCGGGAGGGCTGAACGAGCAGTACTTC
>TRBJ2-3|TRBV4-1|.|.
CASSQDFRDFSTDTQYF
TGCGCCAGCAGCCAAGATTTCCGGGACTTTAGCACAGATACGCAGTATTTT
>TRBJ1-5|TRBV28|.|TRBD1
CASRGEGTADQPQHF
TGTGCCAGCAGAGGGGAGGGGACAGCTGATCAGCCCCAGCATTTT
>TRBJ2-5|TRBV2|.|.
CASRNPGLQETQYF
TGTGCCAGCAGGAATCCGGGATTACAAGAGACCCAGTACTTC
>TRBJ1-1|TRBV28|.|.
CASSRRGANTEAFF
TGTGCCAGCAGCCGACGAGGAGCGAACACTGAAGCTTTCTTT
>TRBJ2-1|TRBV29-1|once|.
CSVVGPNEQFF
TGCAGCGTTGTGGGACCCAATGAGCAGTTCTTC
>TRBJ2-1|TRBV29-1|.|.
CSVEAALGSEQFF
TGCAGCGTTGAAGCAGCATTAGGCAGTGAGCAGTTCTTC
>TRBJ1-5|TRBV27|.|TRBD1
CATAAGGANSNQPQHF
TGTGCCACCGCGGCAGGGGGCGCGAATAGCAATCAGCCCCAGCATTTT
>TRBJ2-7|TRBV11-1|.|TRBD1
CASSSPARGSYEQYF
TGTGCCAGCAGCTCGCCCGCCAGGGGGTCCTACGAGCAGTACTTC
>TRBJ1-6|TRBV5-4|.|.
CASSPTITGPSPLHF
TGTGCCAGCAGCCCGACTATAACAGGGCCCTCACCCCTCCACTTT
>TRBJ1-3|TRBV5-1|.|.
CASSLVGPGGSGNTIYF
TGCGCCAGCAGCTTGGTAGGCCCGGGGGGTTCTGGAAACACCATATATTTT
>TRBJ2-7|TRBV28|.|.
CASGRGWYEQYF
TGTGCCAGCGGCAGGGGATGGTACGAGCAGTACTTC
>TRBJ2-2|TRBV28|.|TRBD2
CARRLAGVTGELFF
TGTGCCAGAAGACTAGCGGGGGTTACCGGGGAGCTGTTTTTT
>TRBJ1-2|TRBV5-1|.|.
CASSPPRRGRTNYGYTF
TGCGCCAGCAGCCCACCCCGCCGGGGGCGTACTAACTATGGCTACACCTTC
>TRBJ2-7|TRBV5-4|few|TRBD2
CASSSPGLGTYEQYF
TGTGCCAGCAGCTCGCCGGGACTAGGAACCTACGAGCAGTACTTC
>TRBJ1-5|TRBV5-1|few|TRBD1
CASRQGFGSNQPQHF
TGCGCCAGCAGACAGGGGTTTGGGAGCAATCAGCCCCAGCATTTT
>TRBJ1-4|TRBV5-1|.|TRBD1
CASSRGDSLNEKLFF
TGCGCCAGCAGCCGAGGGGACAGCCTTAATGAAAAACTGTTTTTT
>TRBJ2-5|TRBV15|.|.
CATSNWTSRETQYF
TGTGCCACCAGCAATTGGACAAGTAGGGAGACCCAGTACTTC
>TRBJ2-7|TRBV13|.|TRBD2
CASGQSREGSIEQYF
TGTGCCAGCGGTCAGAGTAGGGAGGGCTCGATTGAGCAGTACTTC
>TRBJ2-1|TRBV5-1|.|TRBD2
CASSWTSPANEQFF
TGCGCCAGCAGCTGGACTAGCCCGGCCAATGAGCAGTTCTTC
>TRBJ2-1|TRBV5-4|.|TRBD1
CASSPPGGDGNEQFF
TGTGCCAGCAGCCCCCCAGGGGGAGACGGGAATGAGCAGTTCTTC
>TRBJ1-2|TRBV28|.|TRBD1
CASSLWVTGAGYTF
TGTGCCAGCAGTTTATGGGTCACAGGGGCCGGCTACACCTTC
>TRBJ1-1|TRBV4-1|few|TRBD1
CASSQVGTGGMNTEAFF
TGCGCCAGCAGCCAAGTAGGGACAGGTGGGATGAACACTGAAGCTTTCTTT